This T cell receptor (beta chain) was captured by sequencing in a study of identical twins. Study-level points and caveats: The abundant beta clonotypes from cord blood had fewer insertions, and memory repertoires had none of this. Among out-of-frame alpha sequences shared by twins, low generation probability occurred in excess.

TCRdb re-called the 5' RACE reads with MiXCR, one entry per CDR3 protein. This sample has about 890,000 distinct CDR3 sequences, with more than 9% found just once. This clonotype appeared many times. Its target is unknown. Per germline, CDR1 SQVTM and CDR2 ANQGSEA. The germline V and J ends were trimmed by 7 bases and 4 bases, with 13 bases remaining between them. This CDR3 spans 12 amino acids. The same specimen was also included in a second study, on yellow fever vaccine responses in identical twins.

The specimen was PBMCs. V is TRBV29-1 and J is TRBJ2-5, with a weak D call TRBD2 (5 bases). The sequence was obtained from a woman aged 18-30 years in good health. The CDR3 reads CSADGRGETQYF. The DNA for the CDR3 is TGCAGCGCCGATGGACGGGGAGAGACCCAGTACTTC.